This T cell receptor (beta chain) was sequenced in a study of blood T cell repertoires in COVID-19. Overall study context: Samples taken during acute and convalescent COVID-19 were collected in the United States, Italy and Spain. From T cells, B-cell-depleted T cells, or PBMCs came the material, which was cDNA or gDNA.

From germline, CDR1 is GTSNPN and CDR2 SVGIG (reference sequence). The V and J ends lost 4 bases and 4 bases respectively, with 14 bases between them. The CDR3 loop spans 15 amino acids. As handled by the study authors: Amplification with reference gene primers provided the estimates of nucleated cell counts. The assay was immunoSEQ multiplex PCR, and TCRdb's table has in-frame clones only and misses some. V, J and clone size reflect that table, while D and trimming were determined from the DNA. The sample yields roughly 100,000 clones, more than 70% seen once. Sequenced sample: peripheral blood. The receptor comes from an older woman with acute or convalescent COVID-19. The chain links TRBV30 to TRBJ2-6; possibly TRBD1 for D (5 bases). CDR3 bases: TGTGCCTGGAACGGGCAGGGTTCGGGGGCCAACGTCCTGACTTTC. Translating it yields CAWNGQGSGANVLTF.